The clone carrying this T cell receptor beta chain was picked up a small number of times. Its antigen is currently unknown. One entry per CDR3 protein results from TCRdb running MiXCR on the reads. The repertoire includes 150,000 to 200,000 distinct CDR3 sequences, 13% to 15% of them detected once, and 25% to 30% sits in the top ten. Looked up from germline, CDR1 is MNHEY and CDR2 is SVGAGI. This CDR3 has 13 residues. V lost 6 bases, J lost 7 bases, and 8 bases stayed unmatched. The source of the sample is a study of T cell repertoires in cytomegalovirus infection. Study-level findings and limits: The response measured ex vivo was dominated by TCR beta clonotypes (HLA-C-restricted and CMV-specific).

This chain connects TRBV6-5 to TRBJ1-2; 7 bases are a match to TRBD1. This receptor was obtained from a human donor in good health (CMV status not recorded). Some clones in this sample may be carry-over from other donors' samples. Sequenced sample: PBMCs. CDR3 residues: CASSRSGQTGYTF. CDR3 nucleotides: TGTGCCAGCAGCAGATCGGGACAGACTGGCTACACCTTC.